This is a list of T cell receptor beta chains from one sample in a study of blood T cell repertoires in COVID-19. Assay used: immunoSEQ multiplex PCR; TCRdb lists only in-frame clones, some missing. The sample carries over 200,000 clones, approximately 91% recorded once. Sequencing input: peripheral blood. The origin of the receptors is a human donor in a cohort sampled during active COVID-19. CDR3s include the opening cysteine and the closing phenylalanine or tryptophan. The order of the fields is V gene, D gene, clone size, J gene, CDR3 DNA, CDR3 protein. D genes are given only for firm matches. Not all rows give a size; the values are once, few, many and, for expanded clones, a class.

TRBV10-1,NA,once,TRBJ2-7,TGCGCCAGCAGCGACACAGGCCAGGCTAACCCCTACGAGCAGTACTTC,CASSDTGQANPYEQYF
TRBV6-4,NA,once,TRBJ2-5,TGTGCCAGCAGTCAAACAGAGAACCAAGAGACCCAGTACTTC,CASSQTENQETQYF
TRBV7-8,NA,NA,TRBJ1-3,TGTGCCAGCAGCTACTTAGCCTTACAGGGATCAGGAAACACCATATATTTT,CASSYLALQGSGNTIYF
TRBV10-3,NA,NA,TRBJ2-7,TGTGCCATCAGCGCGGATCCGAAATTAGGAAGAGAGCAGTACTTC,CAISADPKLGREQYF
TRBV4-3,NA,NA,TRBJ1-3,TGCGCCAGCAGCCTCGAAGTCCTGTCCGAGGGAAACACCATATATTTT,CASSLEVLSEGNTIYF
TRBV30,TRBD1,NA,TRBJ1-5,TGTGCCTGGACCCCGGGACAGGGGGGGCAGCCCCAGCATTTT,CAWTPGQGGQPQHF
TRBV5-1,TRBD2,NA,TRBJ2-7,TGCGCCAGCAGCCCCGGGGGGGGGCATTCCTACGAGCAGTACTTC,CASSPGGGHSYEQYF
TRBV7-2,NA,NA,TRBJ1-2,TGTGCCAGCAGCACCCCGTCCGGGAGCTATGGCTACACCTTC,CASSTPSGSYGYTF
TRBV19,NA,NA,TRBJ2-7,TGTGCCAGTAGTCCATACAGGGTATCCGAGCAGTACTTC,CASSPYRVSEQYF
TRBV5-1,NA,NA,TRBJ1-1,TGCGCCAGCAGCTCTCTGGACAGAAACACTGAAGCTTTCTTT,CASSSLDRNTEAFF
TRBV14,TRBD1,NA,TRBJ2-7,TGTGCCAGCAGCCAATTGACGACAGGGCCTCACGACGAGCAGTACTTC,CASSQLTTGPHDEQYF
TRBV27,TRBD1,NA,TRBJ2-7,TGTGCCACCAGTCCCGGGACAGGGGGCTCCGAGCAGTACTTC,CATSPGTGGSEQYF
TRBV27,NA,NA,TRBJ1-5,TGTGCCAGCAGTTTGGGGGGGAGGTTGCAGCCCCAGCATTTT,CASSLGGRLQPQHF
TRBV18,TRBD1,NA,TRBJ2-1,TGTGCCAGCAACCGGGACAGGGGATACAATGAGCAGTTCTTC,CASNRDRGYNEQFF
TRBV11-2,TRBD2,NA,TRBJ2-7,TGTGCCAGCAGCCCAGAGCGGGGTTCTTACGAGCAGTACTTC,CASSPERGSYEQYF
TRBV13,NA,once,TRBJ2-7,TGTGCCAGCAGGGCCGGGGTTGCGGACGAGCAGTACTTC,CASRAGVADEQYF
TRBV7-9,TRBD1,NA,TRBJ1-5,TGTGCCAGCAGTTACAGGGGGCTCGATCAGCCCCAGCATTTT,CASSYRGLDQPQHF
TRBV5-1,TRBD1,NA,TRBJ1-4,TGCGCCAGCAGCAGGACAGGGAATAATGAAAAACTGTTTTTT,CASSRTGNNEKLFF